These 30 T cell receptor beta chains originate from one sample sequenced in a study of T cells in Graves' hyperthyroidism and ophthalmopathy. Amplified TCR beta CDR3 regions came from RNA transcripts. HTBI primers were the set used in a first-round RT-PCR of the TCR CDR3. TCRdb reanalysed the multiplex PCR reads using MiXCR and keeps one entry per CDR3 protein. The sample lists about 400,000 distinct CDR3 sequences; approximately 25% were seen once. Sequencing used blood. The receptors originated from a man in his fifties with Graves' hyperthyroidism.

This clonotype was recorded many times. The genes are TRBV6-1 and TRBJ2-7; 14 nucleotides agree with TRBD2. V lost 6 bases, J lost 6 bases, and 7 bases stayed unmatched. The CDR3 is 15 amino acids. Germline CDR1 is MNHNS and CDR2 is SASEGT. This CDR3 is CASSAGLAGASEQYF. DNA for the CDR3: TGTGCCAGCAGCGCGGGACTAGCGGGAGCTAGCGAGCAGTACTTC.

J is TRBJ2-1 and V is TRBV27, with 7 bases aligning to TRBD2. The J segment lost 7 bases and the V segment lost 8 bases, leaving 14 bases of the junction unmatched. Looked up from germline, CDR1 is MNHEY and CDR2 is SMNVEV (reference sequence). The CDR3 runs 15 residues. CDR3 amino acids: CASSRRGGSQNEQFF. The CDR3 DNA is TGTGCCAGCTCAAGGAGGGGCGGGAGTCAGAATGAGCAGTTCTTC.

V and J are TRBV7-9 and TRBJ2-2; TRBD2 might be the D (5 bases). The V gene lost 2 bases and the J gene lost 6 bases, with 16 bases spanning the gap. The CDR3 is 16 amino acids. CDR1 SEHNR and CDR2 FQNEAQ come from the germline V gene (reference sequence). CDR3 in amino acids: CASSLIPGIFAGELFF. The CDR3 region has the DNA TGTGCCAGCAGCTTAATACCGGGGATTTTCGCCGGGGAGCTGTTTTTT.

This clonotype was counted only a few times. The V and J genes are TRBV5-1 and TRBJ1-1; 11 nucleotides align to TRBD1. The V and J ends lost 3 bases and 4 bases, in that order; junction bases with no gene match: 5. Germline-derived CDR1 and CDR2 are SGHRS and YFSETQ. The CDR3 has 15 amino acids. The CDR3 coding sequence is TGCGCCAGCAGCTGGACAGGGGGCCGGAGCACTGAAGCTTTCTTT. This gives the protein CASSWTGGRSTEAFF.

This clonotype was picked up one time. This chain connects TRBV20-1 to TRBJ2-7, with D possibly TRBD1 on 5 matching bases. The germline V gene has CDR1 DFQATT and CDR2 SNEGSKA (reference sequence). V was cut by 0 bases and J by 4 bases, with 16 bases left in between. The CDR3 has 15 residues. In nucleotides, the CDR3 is TGCAGTGCTAGAGATGAGAGACAGAGAATTTACGAGCAGTACTTC. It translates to CSARDERQRIYEQYF.

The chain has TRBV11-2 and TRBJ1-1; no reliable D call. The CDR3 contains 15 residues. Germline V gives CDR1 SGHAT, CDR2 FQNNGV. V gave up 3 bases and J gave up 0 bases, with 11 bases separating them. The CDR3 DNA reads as TGTGCCAGCAGCTTGTCGGCAGATCTGAACACTGAAGCTTTCTTT. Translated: CASSLSADLNTEAFF.

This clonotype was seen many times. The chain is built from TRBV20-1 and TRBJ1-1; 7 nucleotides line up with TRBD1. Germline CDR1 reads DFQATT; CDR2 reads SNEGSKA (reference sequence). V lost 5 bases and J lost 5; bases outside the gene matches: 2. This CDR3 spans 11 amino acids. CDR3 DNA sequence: TGCAGTGCTTGGGACAGAACTGAAGCTTTCTTT. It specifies CSAWDRTEAFF.

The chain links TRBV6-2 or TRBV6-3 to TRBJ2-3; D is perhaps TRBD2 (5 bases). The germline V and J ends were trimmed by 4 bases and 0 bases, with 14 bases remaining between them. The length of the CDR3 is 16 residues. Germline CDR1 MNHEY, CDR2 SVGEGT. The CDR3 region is CASSWGATRSTDTQYF. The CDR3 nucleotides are TGTGCCAGCAGTTGGGGAGCTACCCGAAGCACAGATACGCAGTATTTT.

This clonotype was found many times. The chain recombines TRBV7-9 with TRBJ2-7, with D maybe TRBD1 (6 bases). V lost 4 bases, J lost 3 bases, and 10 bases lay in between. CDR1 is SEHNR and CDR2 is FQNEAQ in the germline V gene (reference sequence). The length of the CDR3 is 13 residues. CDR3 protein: CASSWTANYEQYF. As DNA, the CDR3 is TGTGCCAGCAGCTGGACAGCTAACTACGAGCAGTACTTC.

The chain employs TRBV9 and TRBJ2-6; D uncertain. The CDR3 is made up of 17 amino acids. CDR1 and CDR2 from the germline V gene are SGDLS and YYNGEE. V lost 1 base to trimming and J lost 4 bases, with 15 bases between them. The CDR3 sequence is CASSVLVDVAGANVLTF. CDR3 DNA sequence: TGTGCCAGCAGCGTACTGGTCGACGTGGCGGGGGCCAACGTCCTGACTTTC.

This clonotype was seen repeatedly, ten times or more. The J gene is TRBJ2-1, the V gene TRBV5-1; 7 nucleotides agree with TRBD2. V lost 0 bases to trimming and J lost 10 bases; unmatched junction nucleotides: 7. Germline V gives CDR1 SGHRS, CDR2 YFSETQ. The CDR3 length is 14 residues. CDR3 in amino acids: CASSLGSGGSEQFF. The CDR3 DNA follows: TGCGCCAGCAGCTTGGGATCGGGGGGTTCGGAGCAGTTCTTC.

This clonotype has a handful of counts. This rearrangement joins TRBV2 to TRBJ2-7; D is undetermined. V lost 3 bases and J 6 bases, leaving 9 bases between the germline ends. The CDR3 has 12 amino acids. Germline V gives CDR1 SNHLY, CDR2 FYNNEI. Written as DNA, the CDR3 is TGTGCCAGCAGTGACCCGGTCGGCGAGCAGTACTTC. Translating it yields CASSDPVGEQYF.

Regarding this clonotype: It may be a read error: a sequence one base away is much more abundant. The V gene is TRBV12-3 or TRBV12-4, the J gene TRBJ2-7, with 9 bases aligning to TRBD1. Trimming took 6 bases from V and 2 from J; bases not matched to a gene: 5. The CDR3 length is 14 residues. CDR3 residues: CASSCRDRAYEQYF. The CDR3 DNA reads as TGTGCCAGCAGCTGCCGGGACAGGGCCTACGAGCAGTACTTC.

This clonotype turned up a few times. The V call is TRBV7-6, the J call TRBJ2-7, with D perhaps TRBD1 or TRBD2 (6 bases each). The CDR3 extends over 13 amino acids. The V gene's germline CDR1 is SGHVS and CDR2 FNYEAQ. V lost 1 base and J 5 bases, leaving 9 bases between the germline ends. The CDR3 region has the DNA TGTGCCAGCAGCTTAGAAAGGGGGGACGAGCAGTACTTC. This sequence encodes CASSLERGDEQYF.

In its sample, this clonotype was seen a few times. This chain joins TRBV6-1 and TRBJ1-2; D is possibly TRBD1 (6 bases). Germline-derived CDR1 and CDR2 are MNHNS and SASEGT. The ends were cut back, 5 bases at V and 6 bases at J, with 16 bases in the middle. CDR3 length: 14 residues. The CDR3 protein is CASSLGAGADGYTF. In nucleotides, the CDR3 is TGTGCCAGCAGTCTGGGGGCGGGGGCGGATGGCTACACCTTC.

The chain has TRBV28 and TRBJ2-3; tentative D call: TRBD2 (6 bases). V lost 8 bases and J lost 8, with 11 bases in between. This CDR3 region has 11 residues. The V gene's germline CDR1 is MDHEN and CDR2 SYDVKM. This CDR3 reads CASAGGFTQYF. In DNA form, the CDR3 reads TGTGCCAGCGCCGGAGGGTTTACGCAGTATTTT.

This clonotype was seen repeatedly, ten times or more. This CDR3 is CASTAGPNYGYTF. The CDR3, as DNA: TGCGCCAGCACCGCCGGCCCCAACTATGGCTACACCTTC. The rearrangement links TRBV5-1 to TRBJ1-2; no definite D call. Deletions cut 6 bases from V and 2 bases from J, with 11 bases between. The CDR3 runs to 13 residues. Germline CDR1 SGHRS, CDR2 YFSETQ. The whole variable domain, remainder taken from reference TRBV5-1 and TRBJ1-2, is KAGVTQTPRYLIKTRGQQVTLSCSPISGHRSVSWYQQTPGQGLQFLFEYFSETQRNKGNFPGRFSGRQFSNSRSEMNVSTLELGDSALYLCASTAGPNYGYTFGSGTRLTVV.

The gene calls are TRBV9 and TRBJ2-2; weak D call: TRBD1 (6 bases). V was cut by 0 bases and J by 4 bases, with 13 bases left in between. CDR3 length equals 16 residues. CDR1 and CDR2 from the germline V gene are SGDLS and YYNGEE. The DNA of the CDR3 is TGTGCCAGCAGCGTAGAGGGACACCCGAGCACCGGGGAGCTGTTTTTT. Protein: CASSVEGHPSTGELFF.

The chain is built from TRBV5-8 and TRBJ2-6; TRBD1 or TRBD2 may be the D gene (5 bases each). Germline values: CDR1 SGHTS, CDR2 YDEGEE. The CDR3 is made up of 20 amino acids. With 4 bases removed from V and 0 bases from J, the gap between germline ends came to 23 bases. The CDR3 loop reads CASSPAPPGRLSSGANVLTF. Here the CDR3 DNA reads TGTGCCAGCAGCCCCGCCCCACCGGGACGGCTCAGCTCTGGGGCCAACGTCCTGACTTTC.

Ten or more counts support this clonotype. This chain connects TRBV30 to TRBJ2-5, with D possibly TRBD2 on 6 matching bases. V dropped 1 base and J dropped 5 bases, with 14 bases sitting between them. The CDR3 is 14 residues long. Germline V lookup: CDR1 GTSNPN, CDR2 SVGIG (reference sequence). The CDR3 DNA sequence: TGTGCCTGGAGTGGCCGACTAGTACGGGAGACCCAGTACTTC. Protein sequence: CAWSGRLVRETQYF.

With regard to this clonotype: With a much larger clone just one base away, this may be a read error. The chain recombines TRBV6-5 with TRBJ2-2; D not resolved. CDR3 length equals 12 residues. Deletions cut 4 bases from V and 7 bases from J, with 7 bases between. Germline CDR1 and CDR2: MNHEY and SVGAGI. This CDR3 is CASSSADGELFF. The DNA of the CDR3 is TGTGCCAGCAGTTCCGCGGACGGGGAGCTGTTTTTT.

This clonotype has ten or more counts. The CDR3 reads CASSADTDTQYF. The CDR3 nucleotides read TGTGCCAGCAGCGCCGACACAGATACGCAGTATTTT. The chain combines TRBV9 with TRBJ2-3; no clear D gene. The V gene lost 3 bases and the J gene lost 2 bases, with 4 bases spanning the gap. The CDR3 is 12 residues long. CDR1 is SGDLS and CDR2 is YYNGEE in the germline V gene.

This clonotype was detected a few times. CDR3 bases: TGCGCCAGCAGCTTGGCGGTTCCAGATACGCAGTATTTT. This gives the protein CASSLAVPDTQYF. J is TRBJ2-3 and V is TRBV5-1; D unresolved. The CDR3 has 13 amino acids. Trimming stripped 0 bases from V and 4 bases from J, with 6 bases between. Germline V gene lookup returns CDR1 SGHRS and CDR2 YFSETQ.

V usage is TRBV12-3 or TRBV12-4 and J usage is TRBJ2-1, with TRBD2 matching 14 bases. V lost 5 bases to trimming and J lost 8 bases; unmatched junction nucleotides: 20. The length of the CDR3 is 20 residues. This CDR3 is CASSPGPGQPTSGRVDEQFF. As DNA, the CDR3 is TGTGCCAGCAGTCCCGGCCCGGGACAGCCGACTAGCGGGAGGGTAGATGAGCAGTTCTTC.

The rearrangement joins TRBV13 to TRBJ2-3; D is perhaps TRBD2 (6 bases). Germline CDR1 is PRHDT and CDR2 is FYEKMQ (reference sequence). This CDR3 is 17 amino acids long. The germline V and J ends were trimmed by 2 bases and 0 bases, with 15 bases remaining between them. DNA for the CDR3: TGTGCCAGCAGCTTATGGGGAGGCGGGGCGAGCACAGATACGCAGTATTTT. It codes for CASSLWGGGASTDTQYF.

The CDR3 DNA reads TGTGCCAGCAGCAGACGCAACACAGAGAACACCGGGGAGCTGTTTTTT. Translation gives CASSRRNTENTGELFF. The genes are TRBV11-2 and TRBJ2-2; unclear D gene. This CDR3 is 16 amino acids long. CDR1 and CDR2 from the germline V gene are SGHAT and FQNNGV. Trimming took 5 bases from V and 1 from J, leaving 14 bases between them.

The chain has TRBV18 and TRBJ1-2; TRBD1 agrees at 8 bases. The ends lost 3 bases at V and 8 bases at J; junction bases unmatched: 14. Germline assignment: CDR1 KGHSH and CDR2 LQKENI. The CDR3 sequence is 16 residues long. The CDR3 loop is CASSPQGRQGNSGYTF. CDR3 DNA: TGTGCCAGCTCACCCCAAGGGAGACAGGGGAATAGCGGCTACACCTTC.

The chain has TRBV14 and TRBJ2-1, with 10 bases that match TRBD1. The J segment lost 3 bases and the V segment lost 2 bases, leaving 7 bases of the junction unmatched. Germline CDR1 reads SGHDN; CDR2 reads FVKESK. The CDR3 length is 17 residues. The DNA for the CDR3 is TGTGCCAGCAGCCAAACCTACCGGACAGGGGGCTACAATGAGCAGTTCTTC. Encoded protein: CASSQTYRTGGYNEQFF. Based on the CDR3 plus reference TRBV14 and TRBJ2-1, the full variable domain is EAGVTQFPSHSVIEKGQTVTLRCDPISGHDNLYWYRRVMGKEIKFLLHFVKESKQDESGMPNNRFLAERTGGTYSTLKVQPAELEDSGVYFCASSQTYRTGGYNEQFFGPGTRLTVL.

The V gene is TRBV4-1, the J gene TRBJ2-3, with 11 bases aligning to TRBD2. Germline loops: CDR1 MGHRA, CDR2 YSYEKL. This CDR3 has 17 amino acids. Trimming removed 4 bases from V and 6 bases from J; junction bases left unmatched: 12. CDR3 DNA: TGCGCCAGCAGCCTTACCGGGACTAGCGGCCCTTCGGATACGCAGTATTTT. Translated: CASSLTGTSGPSDTQYF.

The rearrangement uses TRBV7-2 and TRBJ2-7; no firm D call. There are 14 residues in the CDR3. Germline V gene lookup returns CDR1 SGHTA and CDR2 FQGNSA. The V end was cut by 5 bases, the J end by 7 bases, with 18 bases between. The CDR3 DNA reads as TGTGCCAGCAGCCAAGACTCAGGATTGAAGGAGCAGTACTTC. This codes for CASSQDSGLKEQYF.